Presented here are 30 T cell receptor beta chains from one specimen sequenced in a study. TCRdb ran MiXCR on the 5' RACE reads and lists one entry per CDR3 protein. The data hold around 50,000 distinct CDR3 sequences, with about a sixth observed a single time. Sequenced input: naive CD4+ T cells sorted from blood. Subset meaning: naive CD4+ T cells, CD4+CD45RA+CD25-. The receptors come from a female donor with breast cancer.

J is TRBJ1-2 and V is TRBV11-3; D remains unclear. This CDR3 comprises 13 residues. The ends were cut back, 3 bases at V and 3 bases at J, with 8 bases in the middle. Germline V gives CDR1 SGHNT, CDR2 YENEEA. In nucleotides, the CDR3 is TGTGCCAGCAGCTTGGTGAGCGACTATGGCTACACCTTC. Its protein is CASSLVSDYGYTF.

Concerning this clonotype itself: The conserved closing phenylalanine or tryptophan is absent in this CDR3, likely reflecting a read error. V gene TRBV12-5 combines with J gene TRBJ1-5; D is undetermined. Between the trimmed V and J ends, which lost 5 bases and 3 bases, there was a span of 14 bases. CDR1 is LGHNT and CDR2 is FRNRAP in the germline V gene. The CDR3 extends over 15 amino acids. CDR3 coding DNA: TGTGCTAGTGGTCCGGCTCCACAACCCAATCAGCCCCAGCATTGT. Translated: CASGPAPQPNQPQHC.

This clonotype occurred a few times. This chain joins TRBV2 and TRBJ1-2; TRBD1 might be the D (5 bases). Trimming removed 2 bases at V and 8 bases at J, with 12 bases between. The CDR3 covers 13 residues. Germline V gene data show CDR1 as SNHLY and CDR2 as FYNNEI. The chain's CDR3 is CASSESGVGGYTF. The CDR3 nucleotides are TGTGCCAGCAGTGAATCGGGGGTGGGAGGCTACACCTTC.

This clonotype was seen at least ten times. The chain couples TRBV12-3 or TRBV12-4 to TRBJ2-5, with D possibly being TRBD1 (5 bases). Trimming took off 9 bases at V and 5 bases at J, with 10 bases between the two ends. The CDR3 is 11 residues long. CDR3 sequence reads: CASGAAETQYF. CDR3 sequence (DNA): TGTGCCAGTGGGGCTGCGGAGACCCAGTACTTC.

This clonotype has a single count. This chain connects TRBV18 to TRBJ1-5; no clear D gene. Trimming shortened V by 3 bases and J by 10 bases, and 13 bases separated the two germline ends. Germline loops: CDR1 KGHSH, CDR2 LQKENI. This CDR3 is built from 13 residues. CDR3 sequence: CASSPDAISPQHF. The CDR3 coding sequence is TGTGCCAGCTCACCGGATGCAATCAGCCCCCAGCATTTT. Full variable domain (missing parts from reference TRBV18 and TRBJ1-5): NAGVMQNPRHLVRRRGQEARLRCSPMKGHSHVYWYRQLPEEGLKFMVYLQKENIIDESGMPKERFSAEFPKEGPSILRIQQVVRGDSAAYFCASSPDAISPQHFGDGTRLSIL.

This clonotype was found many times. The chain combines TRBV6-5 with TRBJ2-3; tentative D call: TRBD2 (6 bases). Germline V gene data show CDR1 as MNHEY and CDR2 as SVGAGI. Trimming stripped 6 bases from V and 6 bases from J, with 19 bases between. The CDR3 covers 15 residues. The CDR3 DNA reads TGTGCCAGCAGCCGGGACTTTCTTGTGGGGGATACGCAGTATTTT. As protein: CASSRDFLVGDTQYF.

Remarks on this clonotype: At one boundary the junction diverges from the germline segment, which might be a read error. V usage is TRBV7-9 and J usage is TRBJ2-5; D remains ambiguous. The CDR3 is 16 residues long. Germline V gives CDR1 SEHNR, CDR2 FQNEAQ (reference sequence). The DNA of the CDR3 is TGTGCCAGCAGCTTAGTGCACGGTAGAAGCCAAGGGACCCAGTACTTC. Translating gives CASSLVHGRSQGTQYF.

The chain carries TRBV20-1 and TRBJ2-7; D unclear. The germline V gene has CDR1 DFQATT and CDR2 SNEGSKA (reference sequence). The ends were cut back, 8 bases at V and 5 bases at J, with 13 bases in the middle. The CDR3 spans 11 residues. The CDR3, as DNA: TGCAGTAGCCGTCTAGGGAACGAGCAGTACTTC. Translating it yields CSSRLGNEQYF.

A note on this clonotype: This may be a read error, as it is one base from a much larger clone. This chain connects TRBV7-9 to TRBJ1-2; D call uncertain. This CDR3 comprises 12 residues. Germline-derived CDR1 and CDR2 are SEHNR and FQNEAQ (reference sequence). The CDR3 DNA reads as TGTGTCAGCAGCTTAGTGGGGTATGACTACACCTTC. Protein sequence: CVSSLVGYDYTF.

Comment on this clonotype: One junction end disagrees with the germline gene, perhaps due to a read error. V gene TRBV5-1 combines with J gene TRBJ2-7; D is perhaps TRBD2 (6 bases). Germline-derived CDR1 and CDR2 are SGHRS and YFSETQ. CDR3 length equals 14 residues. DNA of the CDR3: TGCGCCAGCGGCTTGGGTGGAGGGCCTACCGAGCAGTACTTC. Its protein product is CASGLGGGPTEQYF.

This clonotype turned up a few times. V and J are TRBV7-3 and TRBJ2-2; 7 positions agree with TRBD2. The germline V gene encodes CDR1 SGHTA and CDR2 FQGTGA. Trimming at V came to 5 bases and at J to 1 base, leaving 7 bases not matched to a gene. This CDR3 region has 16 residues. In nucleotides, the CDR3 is TGTGCCAGCAGCCCATCGGGAGGCCAGAACACCGGGGAGCTGTTTTTT. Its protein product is CASSPSGGQNTGELFF.

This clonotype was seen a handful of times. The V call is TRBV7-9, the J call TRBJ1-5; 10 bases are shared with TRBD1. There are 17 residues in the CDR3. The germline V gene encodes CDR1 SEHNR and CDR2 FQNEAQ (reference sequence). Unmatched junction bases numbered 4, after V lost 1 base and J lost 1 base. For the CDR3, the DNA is TGTGCCAGCAGCTTAGAGGGACAGGGGTCGAGCAATCAGCCCCAGCATTTT. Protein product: CASSLEGQGSSNQPQHF.

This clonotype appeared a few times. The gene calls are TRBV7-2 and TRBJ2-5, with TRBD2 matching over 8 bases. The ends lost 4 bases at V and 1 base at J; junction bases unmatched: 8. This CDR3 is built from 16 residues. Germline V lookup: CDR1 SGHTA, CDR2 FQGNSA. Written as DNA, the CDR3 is TGTGCCAGCAGCTCCTCGGGAGGGGGTTTCCAAGAGACCCAGTACTTC. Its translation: CASSSSGGGFQETQYF.

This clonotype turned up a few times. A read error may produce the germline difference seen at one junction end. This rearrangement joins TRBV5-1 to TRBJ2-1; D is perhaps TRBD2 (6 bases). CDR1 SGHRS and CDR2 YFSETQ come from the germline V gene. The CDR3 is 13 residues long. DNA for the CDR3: TGCGCCAGCAGCGCCGGAGGGCGCAATGGGCAGTTCTTC. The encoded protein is CASSAGGRNGQFF.

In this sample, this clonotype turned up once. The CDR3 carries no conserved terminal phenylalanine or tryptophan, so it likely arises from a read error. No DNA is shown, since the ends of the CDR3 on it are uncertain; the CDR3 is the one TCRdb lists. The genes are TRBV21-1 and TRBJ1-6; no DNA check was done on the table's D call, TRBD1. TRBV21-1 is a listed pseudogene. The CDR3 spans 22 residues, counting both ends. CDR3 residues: CASSKLLFCLCRDRKNSSPLHS.

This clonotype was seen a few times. The CDR3 here is CASSDLFLGTSTDTQYF. The CDR3 DNA follows: TGTGCCAGCAGTGATTTATTTCTGGGAACTAGCACAGATACGCAGTATTTT. This sequence joins TRBV2 and TRBJ2-3; no definite D call. The V end lost 3 bases, the J end lost 0 bases, and 16 bases lay between the germline ends. This CDR3 contains 17 residues. Germline values: CDR1 SNHLY, CDR2 FYNNEI.

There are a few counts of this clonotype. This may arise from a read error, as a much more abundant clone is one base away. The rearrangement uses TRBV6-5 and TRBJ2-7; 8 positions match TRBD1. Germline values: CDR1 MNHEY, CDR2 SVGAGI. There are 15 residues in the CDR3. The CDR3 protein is CASRYYPQGAYEQYF. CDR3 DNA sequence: TGTGCCAGCAGGTACTACCCCCAGGGGGCTTACGAGCAGTACTTC.

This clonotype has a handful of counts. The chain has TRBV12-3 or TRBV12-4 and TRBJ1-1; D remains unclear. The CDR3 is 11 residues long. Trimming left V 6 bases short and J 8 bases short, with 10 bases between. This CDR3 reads CASRSVSEAFF. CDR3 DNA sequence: TGTGCCAGCAGGTCCGTTTCGGAAGCTTTCTTT.

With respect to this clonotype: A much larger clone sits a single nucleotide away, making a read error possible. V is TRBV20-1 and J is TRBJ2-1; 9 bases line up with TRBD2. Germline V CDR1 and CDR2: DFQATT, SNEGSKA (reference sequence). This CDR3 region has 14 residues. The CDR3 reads CSAGTSSRPNERFF. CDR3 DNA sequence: TGCAGTGCCGGGACTAGCAGCCGCCCCAATGAGCGGTTCTTC.

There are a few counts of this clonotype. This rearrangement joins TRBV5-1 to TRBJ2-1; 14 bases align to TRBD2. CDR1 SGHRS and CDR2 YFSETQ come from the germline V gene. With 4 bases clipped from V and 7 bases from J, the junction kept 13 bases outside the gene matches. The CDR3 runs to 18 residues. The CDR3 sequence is CASSRVTSGGAGINEQFF. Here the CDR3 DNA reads TGCGCCAGCAGCCGAGTGACTAGCGGGGGGGCAGGGATTAATGAGCAGTTCTTC.

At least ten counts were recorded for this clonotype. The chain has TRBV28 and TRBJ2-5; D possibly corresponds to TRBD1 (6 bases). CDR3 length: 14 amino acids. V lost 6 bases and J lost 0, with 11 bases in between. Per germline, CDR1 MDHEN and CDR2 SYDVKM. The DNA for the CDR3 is TGTGCCAGCAGCGGAAGGGGGAACCAAGAGACCCAGTACTTC. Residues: CASSGRGNQETQYF.

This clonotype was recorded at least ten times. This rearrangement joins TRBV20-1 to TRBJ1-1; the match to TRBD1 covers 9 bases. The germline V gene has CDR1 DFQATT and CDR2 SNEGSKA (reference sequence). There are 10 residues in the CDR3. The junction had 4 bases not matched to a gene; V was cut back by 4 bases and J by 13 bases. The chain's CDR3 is CSAIGTGSFF. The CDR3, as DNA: TGCAGTGCTATTGGGACAGGGAGTTTCTTT.

CDR3 in amino acids: CASSIDRVGTEAFF. CDR3 bases: TGTGCCAGCAGCATAGACAGGGTGGGCACTGAAGCTTTCTTT. V is TRBV28 and J is TRBJ1-1; 7 bases line up with TRBD1. With 6 bases clipped from V and 4 bases from J, the junction kept 8 bases outside the gene matches. The CDR3 runs 14 residues. The V gene's germline CDR1 is MDHEN and CDR2 SYDVKM.

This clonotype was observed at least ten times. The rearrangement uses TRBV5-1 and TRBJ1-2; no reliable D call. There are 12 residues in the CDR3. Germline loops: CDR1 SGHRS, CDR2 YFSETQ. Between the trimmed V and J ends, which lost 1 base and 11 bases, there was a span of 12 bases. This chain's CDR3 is CASSLNNEEYTF. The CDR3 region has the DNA TGCGCCAGCAGCTTGAATAACGAGGAGTACACCTTC. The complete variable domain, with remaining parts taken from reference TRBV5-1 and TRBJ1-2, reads KAGVTQTPRYLIKTRGQQVTLSCSPISGHRSVSWYQQTPGQGLQFLFEYFSETQRNKGNFPGRFSGRQFSNSRSEMNVSTLELGDSALYLCASSLNNEEYTFGSGTRLTVV.

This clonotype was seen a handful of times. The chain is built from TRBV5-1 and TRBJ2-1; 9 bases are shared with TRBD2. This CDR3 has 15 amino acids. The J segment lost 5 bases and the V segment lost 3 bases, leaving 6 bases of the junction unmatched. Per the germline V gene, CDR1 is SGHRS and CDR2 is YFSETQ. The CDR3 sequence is CASSSGTSTNNEQFF. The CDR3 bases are TGCGCCAGCAGCTCCGGGACTAGCACGAACAATGAGCAGTTCTTC. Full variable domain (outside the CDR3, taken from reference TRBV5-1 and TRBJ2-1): KAGVTQTPRYLIKTRGQQVTLSCSPISGHRSVSWYQQTPGQGLQFLFEYFSETQRNKGNFPGRFSGRQFSNSRSEMNVSTLELGDSALYLCASSSGTSTNNEQFFGPGTRLTVL.

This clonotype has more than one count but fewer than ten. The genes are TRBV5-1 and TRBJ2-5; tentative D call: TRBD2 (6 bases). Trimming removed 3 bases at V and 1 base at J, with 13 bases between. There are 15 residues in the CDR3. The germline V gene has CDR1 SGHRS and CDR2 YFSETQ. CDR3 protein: CASSSEGTFQETQYF. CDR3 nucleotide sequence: TGCGCCAGCAGCTCGGAGGGGACCTTCCAAGAGACCCAGTACTTC.

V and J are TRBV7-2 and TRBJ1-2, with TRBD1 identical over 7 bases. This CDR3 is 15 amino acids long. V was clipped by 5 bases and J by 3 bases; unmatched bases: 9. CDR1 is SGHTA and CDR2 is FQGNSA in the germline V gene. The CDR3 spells CASSTYRGGDYGYTF. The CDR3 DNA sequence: TGTGCCAGCAGCACCTACAGGGGAGGGGACTATGGCTACACCTTC.

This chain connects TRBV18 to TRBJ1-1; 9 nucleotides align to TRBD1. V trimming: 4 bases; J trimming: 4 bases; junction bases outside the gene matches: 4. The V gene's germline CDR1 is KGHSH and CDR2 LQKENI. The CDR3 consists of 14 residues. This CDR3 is CASSRTGGGTEAFF. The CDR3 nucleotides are TGTGCCAGCTCACGAACAGGGGGCGGCACTGAAGCTTTCTTT.

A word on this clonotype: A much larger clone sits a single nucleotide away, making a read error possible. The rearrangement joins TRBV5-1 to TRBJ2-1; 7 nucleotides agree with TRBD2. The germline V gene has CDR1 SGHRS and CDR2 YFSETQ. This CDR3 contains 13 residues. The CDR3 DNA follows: TGCGCCAGCCAAAGACTAGCAGATAATGAGCAGCTCTTC. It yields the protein CASQRLADNEQLF.

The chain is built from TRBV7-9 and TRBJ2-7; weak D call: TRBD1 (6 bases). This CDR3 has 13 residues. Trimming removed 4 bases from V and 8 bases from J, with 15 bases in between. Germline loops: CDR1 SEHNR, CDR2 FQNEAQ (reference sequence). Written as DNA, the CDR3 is TGTGCCAGCAGCTCCCAGGACAGAGACAAGCAGTACTTC. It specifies CASSSQDRDKQYF.